This paragraph covers one TCR beta chain sequence. The CDR3 runs to 14 residues. The germline gives CDR1 SNHLY, CDR2 FYNNEI. The V end lost 6 bases, the J end lost 5 bases, and 13 bases lay between the germline ends. The data stem from a study of OX40 agonist ivuxolimab in advanced cancers. Autoimmune disease history or systemic immunosuppression led to patient exclusion. Generated by immunoSEQ multiplex PCR, the TCRdb table keeps only in-frame clones and is missing some. The sample lists just over 70,000 clones, 80% to 85% occurring once. Source: CD4+ or CD8+ T cells sorted from blood, taken in a trial of the OX40 agonist ivuxolimab. The clonotype was recovered from an adult with an advanced solid tumor such as melanoma, head and neck, liver or kidney cancer. This chain uses TRBV2 with TRBJ2-2, with D perhaps TRBD1 (6 bases). The CDR3 DNA reads as TGTGCCAGCAGGTTGACAGGTAGTACCGGGGAGCTGTTTTTT. Translation: CASRLTGSTGELFF.